This T cell receptor beta chain emerged from a study of shared clonotypes between healthy human individuals. Sequencing used immunoSEQ multiplex PCR; TCRdb keeps in-frame clones, though not all of them. The sample carries some 2 million clones, roughly 94% recorded once. J was trimmed by 6 bases and V by 4 bases; bases with no gene match: 5. This CDR3 region has 15 residues. The germline V gene has CDR1 MGHRA and CDR2 YSYEKL. The V gene is TRBV4-1, the J gene TRBJ2-1; 11 bases line up with TRBD2. The sample comprised naive CD4+ T cells sorted from blood. As to subset: CD45RA+ positively selected. The sequence was collected from a young man in good health. As DNA, the CDR3 is TGCGCCAGCAGCCGAGGACTAGCGGGCCCCAATGAGCAGTTCTTC. Its translation is CASSRGLAGPNEQFF.